A single sample is the source of the 6 T cell receptor beta chains below, sequenced in a study of T cell responses to AZD1222 COVID-19 vaccine. The repertoire was sequenced with immunoSEQ multiplex PCR; TCRdb's copy has only in-frame clones and lacks some. The sample carries approximately 130,000 clones, roughly nine tenths recorded once. The sequenced sample was peripheral blood, obtained 28 days after the second AZD1222 dose. Receptors originate from an adult who received the AZD1222 COVID-19 vaccine.

This clone was counted many times. V and J are TRBV7-2 and TRBJ1-2, with 8 positions matching TRBD1. CDR1 and CDR2 (germline): SGHTA, FQGNSA. The CDR3 contains 13 residues. V gave up 6 bases and J gave up 8 bases; unmatched junction bases: 8. CDR3 sequence: CASSSQGAQGYTF. CDR3 sequence (DNA): TGTGCCAGCAGTTCCCAGGGGGCACAAGGCTACACCTTC. Based on the CDR3 plus reference TRBV7-2 and TRBJ1-2, the full variable domain is GAGVSQSPSNKVTEKGKDVELRCDPISGHTALYWYRQSLGQGLEFLIYFQGNSAPDKSGLPSDRFSAERTGGSVSTLTIQRTQQEDSAVYLCASSSQGAQGYTFGSGTRLTVV.

This clone was detected once. The rearrangement uses TRBV29-1 and TRBJ2-1; the D call may be TRBD1 or TRBD2 (5 bases each). V lost 0 bases and J lost 0, with 12 bases in between. The CDR3 extends over 16 amino acids. Germline assignment: CDR1 SQVTM and CDR2 ANQGSEA. The CDR3 DNA reads TGCAGCGTTGAAGATCTGGCAGGGAGCTCCTACAATGAGCAGTTCTTC. Translation: CSVEDLAGSSYNEQFF.

The chain recombines TRBV6-9 with TRBJ1-5, with D maybe TRBD1 (5 bases). CDR3 length: 16 amino acids. Per germline, CDR1 MNHGY and CDR2 SVAAGI. Trimming removed 1 base from V and 7 bases from J, with 17 bases in between. The CDR3: CASSYFRSRAEQPQHF. The CDR3 nucleotides are TGTGCCAGCAGTTATTTCAGGTCCAGGGCGGAGCAGCCCCAGCATTTT.

The rearrangement uses TRBV14 and TRBJ1-2, with D uncertain. Germline V gene data show CDR1 as SGHDN and CDR2 as FVKESK. CDR3 size: 15 residues. V was shortened by 1 base and J by 4 bases, with 13 bases between the two germline ends. CDR3 nucleotides: TGTGCCAGCAGCCAAGGGTCCAAAGGAGGCTATGGCTACACCTTC. This translates into CASSQGSKGGYGYTF.

This clone was seen once. V usage is TRBV21-1 and J usage is TRBJ2-6; TRBD1 is the table's D call and was not checked against the DNA. TRBV21-1 represents a pseudogene. The CDR3 extends over 17 amino acids. CDR3 sequence: CASSRGTGERGANVLTF. The CDR3 DNA reads TGTGCCAGCAGCAGGGGGACAGGGGAAAGAGGGGCCAACGTCCTGACTTTC.

The rearrangement uses TRBV5-4 and TRBJ2-1; D perhaps matches TRBD1 (6 bases). Germline V gene sequence: CDR1 SGHNT, CDR2 YYREEE (reference sequence). The V and J ends lost 0 bases and 8 bases respectively, with 15 bases between them. The CDR3 sequence is 15 residues long. CDR3 in amino acids: CASSLEAGARHEQFF. The DNA of the CDR3 is TGTGCCAGCAGCTTGGAGGCAGGGGCGCGGCATGAGCAGTTCTTC.